This TCR beta chain was captured in a study of PD-L1 blockade in urothelial cancer. Study-wide context: Previous chemotherapy exposure amounted to 0 to 3 regimens for patients. Blood samples contained a median 141,255 T cells.

Generated by immunoSEQ multiplex PCR, the TCRdb table keeps only in-frame clones and is missing some. This sample carries 35,000 to 45,000 clones, around nine tenths of them seen once, and the ten largest clones take around 7.7%. General study findings and limits: Better survival was forecast by a pretreatment blood TCR clonality below the median.

Trimming shortened V by 7 bases and J by 0 bases, and 11 bases separated the two germline ends. The CDR3 is made up of 13 amino acids. Germline V gives CDR1 SQVTM, CDR2 ANQGSEA. Regarding this clone: What it binds is unknown.

This TCR was recovered from a man in his 70s with urothelial cancer. The material was PBMCs, obtained around atezolizumab (anti-PD-L1) treatment. The gene calls are TRBV29-1 and TRBJ2-3; D might be TRBD2 (6 bases). The CDR3 sequence: CSATRGSTDTQYF. The CDR3 DNA reads as TGCAGCGCTACCCGGGGGAGCACAGATACGCAGTATTTT.